Listed below are T cell receptor beta chains from one sample, sequenced in a study of identical twins. TCRdb fed the 5' RACE reads into MiXCR, producing one record per CDR3 protein. Altogether more than 250,000 distinct CDR3 sequences are present, under 9% being singletons, with the ten largest covering more than 2%. This sample also belongs to another study, concerning yellow fever vaccine responses in identical twins.

The sequenced sample consisted of memory (CD45RO+) T cells sorted from blood. The receptors shown here come from a woman younger than 30 in good health. The CDR3 runs from the conserved cysteine through the conserved F or W.

TRBJ2-2,TRBV20-1,CSARDQGGGELFF
TRBJ2-7,TRBV15,CATSRPPGGGGAYEQYF
TRBJ2-2,TRBV5-1,CASSPGTSGRYTGELFF
TRBJ2-1,TRBV9,CASSVVGDYYNEQFF
TRBJ1-4,TRBV2,CASRKTATNEKLFF
TRBJ2-5,TRBV25-1,CASSERVTLWGETQYF
TRBJ1-4,TRBV7-2,CASRGQGSTNEKLFF
TRBJ2-5,TRBV7-9,CASSQQAGGGETQYF
TRBJ1-2,TRBV29-1,CSVDALFQGLNYGYTF
TRBJ2-1,TRBV6-4,CASSPGREDNEQFF
TRBJ2-2,TRBV6-1,CASSKLAGGSNTGELFF
TRBJ2-1,TRBV10-3,CAISATNLGDEQFF
TRBJ2-1,TRBV28,CASSGQGMTSGKMNEQFF
TRBJ2-3,TRBV11-3,CASSARQGARTDTQYF
TRBJ1-2,TRBV11-2,CASSLTQNYGYTF
TRBJ2-3,TRBV6-1,CASTLRGTGGFTDTQYF
TRBJ2-3,TRBV6-1,CASGGKRGSTDTQYF
TRBJ2-7,TRBV3-1,CASSHGTGTYEQYF
TRBJ1-5,TRBV12-3/TRBV12-4,CASSPRVGTLNQPQHF
TRBJ2-3,TRBV6-6,CASIGPDDTQYF
TRBJ2-6,TRBV10-3,CAISGNRASGANVLTF
TRBJ1-6,TRBV12-3/TRBV12-4,CASSRGGSSYSPLHF
TRBJ1-1,TRBV7-9,CASSPRTVGSGGEAFF
TRBJ1-2,TRBV11-2,CASSLVGDGYTF
TRBJ2-5,TRBV5-1,CASSLGASGEIQETQYF
TRBJ2-4,TRBV20-1,CSAGKTGQHKNIQYF
TRBJ1-3,TRBV28,CASSFFPGQGFRTGNTIYF
TRBJ2-4,TRBV4-1,CASSQDRGGAAKNIQYF
TRBJ2-2,TRBV5-1,CASSLGLAEATGELFF
TRBJ1-1,TRBV12-3/TRBV12-4,CASSLDVDREAFF
TRBJ1-4,TRBV12-3/TRBV12-4,CASSFKGSEKLFF
TRBJ2-7,TRBV4-1,CASSLFRDNEQYF
TRBJ1-2,TRBV18,CASSPDQTGRGGYTF
TRBJ2-1,TRBV11-2,CASSFGRAGRNNEQFF
TRBJ1-5,TRBV14,CASSGQANQPQHF
TRBJ2-2,TRBV12-3/TRBV12-4,CASSLVGKNTGELFF
TRBJ1-3,TRBV20-1,CSASLIQGGNTIYF
TRBJ1-1,TRBV29-1,CSVWDSLNTEAFF
TRBJ2-7,TRBV7-2,CASSSPPGRRVDEQYF
TRBJ1-4,TRBV4-1,CASSQETRVVGEKLFF
TRBJ2-1,TRBV20-1,CSARAVSSYNEQFF
TRBJ2-1,TRBV20-1,CCAPKGGYYSSYNEQFF
TRBJ2-7,TRBV14,CASSNRGRVEQYF
TRBJ2-5,TRBV5-5,CASSSAAIQETQYF
TRBJ2-1,TRBV3-1,CASSPGTSGAYNEQFF
TRBJ2-1,TRBV4-1,CASSLGAKGSMGNEQFF
TRBJ2-2,TRBV11-2,CASSRGTSGGRSRAGELFF
TRBJ2-1,TRBV28,CASRLAGAIYNEQFF
TRBJ2-1,TRBV5-1,CASSLRYEQFF
TRBJ2-1,TRBV5-1,CASSLSGTGVGEQFF
TRBJ1-1,TRBV29-1,CSVADLVGTEAFF
TRBJ2-5,TRBV2,CASSGFQETQYF
TRBJ2-1,TRBV20-1,CSASRSSSYNEQFF
TRBJ2-2,TRBV7-8,CASSLRALAGANTGELFF
TRBJ2-1,TRBV6-5,CASSSQAHNEQFF
TRBJ2-3,TRBV28,CASSSYLAGGGDTQYF
TRBJ2-1,TRBV5-6,CASSMRQGIDEQFF
TRBJ2-1,TRBV6-4,CASSDGSNNEQFF
TRBJ2-1,TRBV11-1,CASSLEGLAGVRSYNEQFF
TRBJ2-5,TRBV7-9,CASSLGQGSGETQYF